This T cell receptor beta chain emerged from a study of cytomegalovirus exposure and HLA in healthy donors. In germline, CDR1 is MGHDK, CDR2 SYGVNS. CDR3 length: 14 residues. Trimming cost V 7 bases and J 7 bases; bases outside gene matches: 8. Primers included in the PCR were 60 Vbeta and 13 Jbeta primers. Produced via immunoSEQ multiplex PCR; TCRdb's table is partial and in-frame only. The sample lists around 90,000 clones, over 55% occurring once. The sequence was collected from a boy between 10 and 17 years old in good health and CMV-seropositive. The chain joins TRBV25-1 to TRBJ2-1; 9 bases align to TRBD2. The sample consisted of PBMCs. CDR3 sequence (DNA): TGTGCCAGCACCGATATAGGACTAGCGAATGAGCAGTTCTTC. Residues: CASTDIGLANEQFF. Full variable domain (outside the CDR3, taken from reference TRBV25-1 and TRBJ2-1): EADIYQTPRYLVIGTGKKITLECSQTMGHDKMYWYQQDPGMELHLIHYSYGVNSTEKGDLSSESTVSRIRTEHFPLTLESARPSHTSQYLCASTDIGLANEQFFGPGTRLTVL.